This passage covers 26 T cell receptor beta chains from one sample sequenced in a study of Graves' ophthalmopathy and Graves' hyperthyroidism. Researchers took RNA transcripts and amplified TCR beta CDR3 regions from them. HTBI primers primed a first-round RT-PCR, and a second-round multiplex PCR followed. TCRdb re-derived calls from the multiplex PCR reads in MiXCR, one entry per CDR3 protein. The sample lists hundreds of thousands of distinct CDR3 sequences; roughly 50% were seen once. Sequenced material: peripheral blood. The receptors derive from an adult man with Graves' ophthalmopathy.

The J gene is TRBJ2-7, the V gene TRBV5-5, with 8 bases that match TRBD2. Germline V gene lookup returns CDR1 SGHKS and CDR2 YYEKEE (reference sequence). Unmatched junction bases numbered 9, after V lost 4 bases and J lost 3 bases. The CDR3 totals 15 residues. The DNA of the CDR3 is TGTGCCAGCAGCGCAGGTCGGGAGGGGGTCTACGAGCAGTACTTC. It is translated as CASSAGREGVYEQYF.

The chain joins TRBV6-5 to TRBJ1-1; TRBD1 matches at 10 bases. CDR3 size: 13 residues. V shed 11 bases and J 9 bases; nucleotides not matched to a gene: 12. CDR1 is MNHEY and CDR2 is SVGAGI in the germline V gene. The CDR3 DNA reads as TGTGCCTCGGGCCCCGGGACAGGGGAGAAAGCTTTCTTT. Its protein is CASGPGTGEKAFF.

As for this clonotype: One end of the junction varies from germline; a read error may be responsible. CDR3 coding DNA: TGTGCCAGCAGCGGGGGAGAGACCCAGTACTTC. Translated: CASSGGETQYF. V and J are TRBV10-1 and TRBJ2-5, with 8 bases fitting TRBD2. Germline CDR1 and CDR2: WNHNN and SYGVQD (reference sequence). This CDR3 spans 11 amino acids.

The J gene is TRBJ2-5, the V gene TRBV9; TRBD2 matches 9 bases. Germline V gives CDR1 SGDLS, CDR2 YYNGEE. V was clipped by 2 bases and J by 5 bases; unmatched bases: 22. The CDR3 runs 20 residues. This chain's CDR3 is CASSVTSSRSQAGGPETQYF. In DNA, the CDR3 is TGTGCCAGCAGCGTCACCTCCTCCCGGTCGCAGGCGGGAGGGCCGGAGACCCAGTACTTC.

The gene calls are TRBV29-1 and TRBJ2-5; no firm D call. The CDR3 sequence is 11 residues long. The V end was cut by 4 bases, the J end by 3 bases, with 6 bases between. Germline lookup yields CDR1 SQVTM and CDR2 ANQGSEA. The CDR3 DNA follows: TGCAGCGTTGTTGCTGAAGAGACCCAGTACTTC. Its protein is CSVVAEETQYF.

The chain employs TRBV24-1 and TRBJ2-5; 11 positions match TRBD1. Per germline, CDR1 KGHDR and CDR2 SFDVKD. The CDR3 contains 15 residues. V lost 4 bases, J lost 5 bases, and 5 bases stayed unmatched. The DNA of the CDR3 is TGTGCCACCAGTGACAGGACAGGGGGCGCGGAGACCCAGTACTTC. This gives the protein CATSDRTGGAETQYF.

The chain carries TRBV20-1 and TRBJ2-7; 12 bases align to TRBD2. V shed 5 bases and J 2 bases; nucleotides not matched to a gene: 7. CDR1 is DFQATT and CDR2 is SNEGSKA in the germline V gene (reference sequence). This CDR3 region has 15 residues. The CDR3 region is CSAAVRLAGAYEQYF. CDR3 coding DNA: TGCAGTGCTGCCGTGCGACTAGCGGGAGCCTACGAGCAGTACTTC.

This CDR3 is CASSFRTGSGNTIYF. Here the CDR3 DNA reads TGTGCCAGCAGCTTCAGGACAGGCTCTGGAAACACCATATATTTT. The chain employs TRBV5-6 and TRBJ1-3, with TRBD1 matching over 7 bases. The J segment lost 0 bases and the V segment lost 2 bases, leaving 2 bases of the junction unmatched. The CDR3 length is 15 residues. CDR1 is SGHDT and CDR2 is YYEEEE in the germline V gene.

This sequence joins TRBV25-1 and TRBJ1-2; a possible D gene is TRBD1 (5 bases). The CDR3 consists of 14 residues. Germline V lookup: CDR1 MGHDK, CDR2 SYGVNS. Trimming cost V 4 bases and J 8 bases, with 17 bases left between them. CDR3 residues: CASSGLTRGGGYTF. The CDR3 nucleotides are TGTGCCAGCAGTGGCTTGACGAGGGGAGGGGGCTACACCTTC.

CDR3 residues: CASSYSPGANTGELFF. DNA of the CDR3: TGTGCCAGCAGCTACTCGCCAGGGGCGAACACCGGGGAGCTGTTTTTT. The chain is built from TRBV2 and TRBJ2-2; D perhaps matches TRBD1 (6 bases). Per germline, CDR1 SNHLY and CDR2 FYNNEI. CDR3 length: 16 residues. V lost 6 bases and J 0 bases, leaving 14 bases between the germline ends.

The rearrangement joins TRBV6-5 to TRBJ2-7; 9 nucleotides line up with TRBD2. The CDR3 runs to 14 residues. Germline V lookup: CDR1 MNHEY, CDR2 SVGAGI. The junction had 7 bases not matched to a gene; V was cut back by 5 bases and J by 5 bases. CDR3 sequence: CASSQASGKDEQYF. The CDR3 region has the DNA TGTGCCAGCAGTCAGGCTAGCGGGAAAGACGAGCAGTACTTC.

The chain combines TRBV5-1 with TRBJ2-5, with D possibly TRBD1 on 6 matching bases. The length of the CDR3 is 16 residues. Trimming stripped 4 bases from V and 3 bases from J, with 19 bases between. Germline CDR1 and CDR2: SGHRS and YFSETQ. The CDR3 DNA is TGCGCCAGCAGCCCCGGACAGCTATCCTGGGAAGAGACCCAGTACTTC. Its translation is CASSPGQLSWEETQYF.

This clonotype was counted between two and nine times. The chain recombines TRBV29-1 with TRBJ2-7, with D perhaps TRBD1 (6 bases). Germline V gives CDR1 SQVTM, CDR2 ANQGSEA. V was clipped by 1 base and J by 2 bases, with 18 bases between them. The CDR3 contains 16 residues. CDR3 amino acids: CSVEVGPGQGTYEQYF. CDR3 sequence (DNA): TGCAGCGTTGAAGTGGGACCGGGACAAGGAACCTACGAGCAGTACTTC.

This chain links TRBV6-5 with TRBJ1-2; 10 positions agree with TRBD1. The junction had 5 bases not matched to a gene; V was cut back by 5 bases and J by 5 bases. The CDR3 is made up of 14 amino acids. Germline CDR1 is MNHEY and CDR2 is SVGAGI. This chain's CDR3 is CASSPGQGQYGYTF. In DNA form, the CDR3 reads TGTGCCAGCAGTCCGGGACAGGGGCAATATGGCTACACCTTC.

The chain carries TRBV12-3 or TRBV12-4 and TRBJ2-7; D ambiguous. The CDR3 has 13 residues. Between the trimmed V and J ends, which lost 2 bases and 2 bases, there was a span of 7 bases. CDR3 protein: CASSLSRTYEQYF. The CDR3 region has the DNA TGTGCCAGCAGTTTATCCCGGACCTACGAGCAGTACTTC.

This clonotype was seen a few times. V gene TRBV9 combines with J gene TRBJ1-6, with a possible D match to TRBD1 (5 bases). The CDR3 totals 15 residues. Trimming took off 2 bases at V and 1 base at J, with 7 bases between the two ends. Germline assignment: CDR1 SGDLS and CDR2 YYNGEE. DNA for the CDR3: TGTGCCAGCAGCGTCTCAGGGTCCTATAATTCACCCCTCCACTTT. Its protein product is CASSVSGSYNSPLHF.

The gene calls are TRBV2 and TRBJ1-4; no clear D gene. The CDR3 covers 13 residues. Trimming removed 8 bases from V and 0 bases from J, with 7 bases in between. Germline V gives CDR1 SNHLY, CDR2 FYNNEI. DNA of the CDR3: TGTGCCAGCTGGCGGACAACTAATGAAAAACTGTTTTTT. Translation gives CASWRTTNEKLFF.

This clonotype has ten or more counts. The chain employs TRBV7-2 and TRBJ2-7, with TRBD1 matching over 9 bases. This CDR3 region has 15 residues. Germline V CDR1 and CDR2: SGHTA, FQGNSA. Germline trimming cut 5 bases from V and 4 bases from J; bases unmatched to any gene: 9. CDR3 DNA: TGTGCCAGCAGCATAACAGGGGGCGCCGGATACGAGCAGTACTTC. Amino acid sequence: CASSITGGAGYEQYF.

This clonotype showed up just a few times. The chain is built from TRBV29-1 and TRBJ2-5; 11 bases align to TRBD2. Germline assignment: CDR1 SQVTM and CDR2 ANQGSEA. The CDR3 length is 16 residues. Germline trimming cut 3 bases from V and 4 bases from J; bases unmatched to any gene: 10. CDR3 region: CSVEGSGGALVETQYF. CDR3 bases: TGCAGCGTTGAGGGTAGCGGGGGGGCCCTGGTAGAGACCCAGTACTTC.

This clonotype was seen a handful of times. The chain uses TRBV7-9 and TRBJ2-7; D is unclear. This CDR3 is 15 amino acids long. Trimming removed 5 bases from V and 2 bases from J, with 16 bases in between. Per the germline V gene, CDR1 is SEHNR and CDR2 is FQNEAQ (reference sequence). The CDR3 nucleotides read TGTGCCAGCAGCCCCCCGTTAGGCGGCCCCTACGAGCAGTACTTC. Amino acids: CASSPPLGGPYEQYF.

This clonotype occurred a few times. The chain links TRBV10-1 to TRBJ2-5, with 8 bases aligning to TRBD1. The better agreement between TRBJ2-1 and the DNA end casts doubt on the J call. The CDR3 has 13 residues. Per the germline V gene, CDR1 is WNHNN and CDR2 is SYGVQD (reference sequence). The CDR3 here is CASNEAGGDEQFF. CDR3 sequence (DNA): TGCGCCAGCAACGAGGCAGGGGGCGATGAGCAGTTCTTC.

A few counts support this clonotype. V and J are TRBV9 and TRBJ2-7; weak D call: TRBD2 (6 bases). V was shortened by 0 bases and J by 2 bases, with 9 bases between the two germline ends. The germline V gene has CDR1 SGDLS and CDR2 YYNGEE. This CDR3 comprises 14 residues. CDR3 sequence: CASSVGRTTYEQYF. In nucleotides, the CDR3 is TGTGCCAGCAGCGTAGGCAGGACTACCTACGAGCAGTACTTC.

The DNA of the CDR3 is TGTGCCAGCAGCACGGTGACAGGGGCGGAGACCCAGTACTTC. This encodes CASSTVTGAETQYF. The V call is TRBV11-3, the J call TRBJ2-5; TRBD1 matches at 8 bases. The CDR3 consists of 14 residues. The germline gives CDR1 SGHNT, CDR2 YENEEA. The ends lost 5 bases at V and 5 bases at J; junction bases unmatched: 7.

This clonotype was counted a few times. The junction shows a germline mismatch at one end, possibly a read error. The rearrangement joins TRBV10-3 to TRBJ2-7; D is ambiguous. The CDR3 is 14 residues long. Germline CDR1 is ENHRY and CDR2 is SYGVKD. Written as DNA, the CDR3 is TGTGCCAGCAGTTTGAGTCGGGCTTCCTACGAGCAGTACTTC. Protein: CASSLSRASYEQYF.

The chain links TRBV20-1 to TRBJ2-6; the match to TRBD1 covers 8 bases. The CDR3 length is 15 residues. CDR1 and CDR2 (germline): DFQATT, SNEGSKA (reference sequence). Trimming removed 6 bases from V and 3 bases from J; junction bases left unmatched: 7. The CDR3 here is CSASYDRGGANVLTF. The CDR3, as DNA: TGCAGTGCAAGCTACGACAGGGGTGGGGCCAACGTCCTGACTTTC.

The chain employs TRBV9 and TRBJ2-2; 8 bases map to TRBD1. CDR1 is SGDLS, CDR2 YYNGEE, per germline. This CDR3 comprises 15 residues. The J segment lost 4 bases and the V segment lost 1 base, leaving 3 bases of the junction unmatched. In DNA, the CDR3 is TGTGCCAGCAGCGTAAAGGGACAGGCCACCGGGGAGCTGTTTTTT. Translating it yields CASSVKGQATGELFF. The full variable domain, its missing parts supplied by reference TRBV9 and TRBJ2-2, is DSGVTQTPKHLITATGQRVTLRCSPRSGDLSVYWYQQSLDQGLQFLIQYYNGEERAKGNILERFSAQQFPDLHSELNLSSLELGDSALYFCASSVKGQATGELFFGEGSRLTVL.